This note documents a single T cell receptor (beta chain) sequence. These data are taken from a study of T-cell reconstitution after alpha-beta-depleted transplantation in children. Unique molecular identifiers were used in preparing the TCRbeta library. TCRdb recomputed calls from the PCR reads with MiXCR, one row per CDR3 protein. The sample lists a few hundred thousand distinct CDR3 sequences, 23% occurring once. This sequence originates from a male patient younger than 18 who had a stem cell transplant for acute lymphoblastic leukemia, so the T cells may come from the graft donor. The specimen was PBMCs, mostly from graft donor cells, collected 180 days after TCRalphabeta/CD19-depleted stem cell transplant.

The CDR3 spells CASSRVGQYQETQYF. The CDR3 DNA follows: TGTGCCAGCAGCCGTGTGGGACAGTACCAAGAGACCCAGTACTTC. The genes are TRBV7-3 and TRBJ2-5; 7 bases match TRBD1. V trimming: 5 bases; J trimming: 0 bases; junction bases outside the gene matches: 6. The CDR3 loop spans 15 amino acids. Germline CDR1 is SGHTA and CDR2 is FQGTGA.